The 16 T cell receptor beta chains below all came from one sample that was sequenced in a study of blood T cells in healthy people across ages. Next came a second PCR, run for about 7 to 11 cycles, which used a sample-barcoded 5' primer along with a J-beta primer mix. TCRdb re-called the 5' RACE reads through MiXCR, storing one row per CDR3 protein. The sample has hundreds of thousands of distinct CDR3 sequences; roughly 48% are singletons. The sequencing input was blood. These receptors were collected from an elderly man in good health.

The V gene is TRBV20-1, the J gene TRBJ2-1; 11 bases agree with TRBD2. The CDR3 has 15 amino acids. Looked up from germline, CDR1 is DFQATT and CDR2 is SNEGSKA (reference sequence). With V trimmed by 5 bases and J by 7 bases, 10 bases remained unmatched. The CDR3: CSAHPGLAEMNEQFF. The CDR3 nucleotides read TGCAGTGCTCACCCGGGACTAGCGGAAATGAATGAGCAGTTCTTC.

This clonotype was found a few times. CDR3 DNA sequence: TGTGCCAGCAGTCCGGGACAGTACAATTCACCCCTCCACTTT. Translation gives CASSPGQYNSPLHF. This chain uses TRBV6-6 with TRBJ1-6; TRBD1 aligns across 7 bases. With 5 bases clipped from V and 7 bases from J, the junction kept 5 bases outside the gene matches. This CDR3 is built from 14 residues. Germline assignment: CDR1 MNHNY and CDR2 SVGAGI (reference sequence).

The chain employs TRBV7-9 and TRBJ2-1; D uncertain. The germline V and J ends were trimmed by 5 bases and 10 bases, with 21 bases remaining between them. CDR3 size: 15 residues. In germline, CDR1 is SEHNR, CDR2 FQNEAQ (reference sequence). The CDR3 DNA follows: TGTGCCAGCAGCCCTAGTTTTGGCGGTACCTACGAGCAGTTCTTC. This translates into CASSPSFGGTYEQFF.

The genes are TRBV12-3 or TRBV12-4 and TRBJ1-5; 7 nucleotides match TRBD1. The CDR3 runs 15 residues. The V segment lost 6 bases and the J segment 3 bases; nucleotides outside the gene matches: 8. The CDR3 is CASSPGQDLNQPQHF. The CDR3 region has the DNA TGTGCCAGCAGCCCCGGACAGGACCTCAATCAGCCCCAGCATTTT.

This clonotype has only a few counts. The rearrangement uses TRBV12-3 or TRBV12-4 and TRBJ2-3; the D gene is possibly TRBD2 (6 bases). With 8 bases removed from V and 2 bases from J, the gap between germline ends came to 17 bases. CDR3 length: 15 amino acids. CDR3 residues: CASSARGGTTDTQYF. The CDR3 nucleotides read TGTGCCAGCTCCGCTCGGGGAGGAACCACAGATACGCAGTATTTT.

The V call is TRBV12-3 or TRBV12-4, the J call TRBJ2-7; 8 positions match TRBD1. TRBJ2-5 matches the DNA end more closely, so the J call is doubtful. This CDR3 is built from 14 residues. The CDR3 coding sequence is TGTGCCAGCCGGGACAGGCCCGCTATGGGGACCCAGTACTTC. It translates to CASRDRPAMGTQYF.

The chain carries TRBV10-3 and TRBJ2-4, with D perhaps matching TRBD2 (6 bases). Gene TRBJ2-5 matches the end of the DNA better, so the J call may be wrong. The length of the CDR3 is 14 residues. Germline V gene lookup returns CDR1 ENHRY and CDR2 SYGVKD. The CDR3, as DNA: TGTGCCATCAGTGATGTTGCGGGACAAGAGACCCAGTACTTC. This translates into CAISDVAGQETQYF.

This clonotype was counted many times. The V and J genes are TRBV9 and TRBJ2-5; tentative D call: TRBD1 (5 bases). V gave up 0 bases and J gave up 1 base, with 13 bases separating them. CDR1 is SGDLS and CDR2 is YYNGEE in the germline V gene. The length of the CDR3 is 16 residues. CDR3 region: CASSVVKQAVQETQYF. The CDR3, as DNA: TGTGCCAGCAGCGTAGTGAAACAGGCCGTCCAAGAGACCCAGTACTTC.

This clonotype was seen more than once but under ten times. This chain joins TRBV6-6 and TRBJ1-5; TRBD1 is a possible D gene (6 bases). The CDR3 runs to 14 residues. V shed 10 bases and J shed 6 bases, with 19 bases lying between them. Germline values: CDR1 MNHNY, CDR2 SVGAGI (reference sequence). CDR3 region: CAIQRGPDSQPQHF. The CDR3 DNA follows: TGTGCCATCCAACGGGGACCGGACAGTCAGCCCCAGCATTTT.

The J gene is TRBJ2-3, the V gene TRBV15, with 8 bases identical to TRBD2. This CDR3 spans 14 amino acids. Germline values: CDR1 LNHNV, CDR2 YYDKDF (reference sequence). With 2 bases clipped from V and 6 bases from J, the junction kept 4 bases outside the gene matches. The CDR3 spells CATSRPGGRDTQYF. In nucleotides, the CDR3 is TGTGCCACCAGCAGACCGGGGGGGCGGGATACGCAGTATTTT.

CDR3 residues: CASSAYSGSLEEQYF. The CDR3 coding sequence is TGTGCCAGTAGTGCATATAGCGGGAGTCTGGAAGAGCAGTACTTC. The chain carries TRBV19 and TRBJ2-4; 9 bases fit TRBD2. The CDR3 extends over 15 amino acids. Per the germline V gene, CDR1 is LNHDA and CDR2 is SQIVND (reference sequence). Germline trimming cut 5 bases from V and 13 bases from J; bases unmatched to any gene: 15.

The rearrangement links TRBV7-3 to TRBJ2-3, with TRBD2 matching over 10 bases. The CDR3 contains 15 residues. The germline V gene encodes CDR1 SGHTA and CDR2 FQGTGA. After removal of 5 bases from V and 3 bases from J, the junction contained 5 bases not matched to a gene. Here the CDR3 reads CASSTQRGGTDTQYF. In DNA, the CDR3 is TGTGCCAGCAGCACCCAGCGGGGGGGAACAGATACGCAGTATTTT.

V gene TRBV20-1 combines with J gene TRBJ2-5; D gene unclear. The J call may be faulty, since TRBJ2-7 better matches the DNA end. Per the germline V gene, CDR1 is DFQATT and CDR2 is SNEGSKA (reference sequence). This CDR3 contains 13 residues. The CDR3, as DNA: TGCAGTGCTAGACTACCGAACATCGACGAGCAGTACTTC. Protein product: CSARLPNIDEQYF.

This clonotype was counted only a few times. This sequence joins TRBV6-2 or TRBV6-3 and TRBJ2-7, with 9 bases fitting TRBD1. The CDR3 consists of 13 residues. J gave up 0 bases and V 6 bases, and 0 bases lay outside the gene matches. Germline CDR1 is MNHEY and CDR2 is SVGEGT. The CDR3, as DNA: TGTGCCAGCAGGACAGGGGGCTCCTACGAGCAGTACTTC. This codes for CASRTGGSYEQYF.

The J gene is TRBJ1-2, the V gene TRBV20-1, with 8 bases that match TRBD1. Germline V gives CDR1 DFQATT, CDR2 SNEGSKA (reference sequence). The CDR3 is 14 residues long. After removal of 6 bases from V and 7 bases from J, the junction contained 13 bases not matched to a gene. In DNA, the CDR3 is TGCAGTGCCGGCCAAAGGCAGGGGGCGAGTGGCTACACCTTC. The encoded protein is CSAGQRQGASGYTF.

The chain links TRBV9 to TRBJ2-3; 10 bases match TRBD1. The trim removed 2 bases at V and 4 bases at J, leaving 4 bases unmatched. CDR1 and CDR2 (germline): SGDLS, YYNGEE. This CDR3 contains 15 residues. The CDR3, as DNA: TGTGCCAGCAGCGTGGGGGACAGGGGATCAGATACGCAGTATTTT. Protein: CASSVGDRGSDTQYF. Complete variable domain (other parts from reference TRBV9 and TRBJ2-3): DSGVTQTPKHLITATGQRVTLRCSPRSGDLSVYWYQQSLDQGLQFLIQYYNGEERAKGNILERFSAQQFPDLHSELNLSSLELGDSALYFCASSVGDRGSDTQYFGPGTRLTVL.